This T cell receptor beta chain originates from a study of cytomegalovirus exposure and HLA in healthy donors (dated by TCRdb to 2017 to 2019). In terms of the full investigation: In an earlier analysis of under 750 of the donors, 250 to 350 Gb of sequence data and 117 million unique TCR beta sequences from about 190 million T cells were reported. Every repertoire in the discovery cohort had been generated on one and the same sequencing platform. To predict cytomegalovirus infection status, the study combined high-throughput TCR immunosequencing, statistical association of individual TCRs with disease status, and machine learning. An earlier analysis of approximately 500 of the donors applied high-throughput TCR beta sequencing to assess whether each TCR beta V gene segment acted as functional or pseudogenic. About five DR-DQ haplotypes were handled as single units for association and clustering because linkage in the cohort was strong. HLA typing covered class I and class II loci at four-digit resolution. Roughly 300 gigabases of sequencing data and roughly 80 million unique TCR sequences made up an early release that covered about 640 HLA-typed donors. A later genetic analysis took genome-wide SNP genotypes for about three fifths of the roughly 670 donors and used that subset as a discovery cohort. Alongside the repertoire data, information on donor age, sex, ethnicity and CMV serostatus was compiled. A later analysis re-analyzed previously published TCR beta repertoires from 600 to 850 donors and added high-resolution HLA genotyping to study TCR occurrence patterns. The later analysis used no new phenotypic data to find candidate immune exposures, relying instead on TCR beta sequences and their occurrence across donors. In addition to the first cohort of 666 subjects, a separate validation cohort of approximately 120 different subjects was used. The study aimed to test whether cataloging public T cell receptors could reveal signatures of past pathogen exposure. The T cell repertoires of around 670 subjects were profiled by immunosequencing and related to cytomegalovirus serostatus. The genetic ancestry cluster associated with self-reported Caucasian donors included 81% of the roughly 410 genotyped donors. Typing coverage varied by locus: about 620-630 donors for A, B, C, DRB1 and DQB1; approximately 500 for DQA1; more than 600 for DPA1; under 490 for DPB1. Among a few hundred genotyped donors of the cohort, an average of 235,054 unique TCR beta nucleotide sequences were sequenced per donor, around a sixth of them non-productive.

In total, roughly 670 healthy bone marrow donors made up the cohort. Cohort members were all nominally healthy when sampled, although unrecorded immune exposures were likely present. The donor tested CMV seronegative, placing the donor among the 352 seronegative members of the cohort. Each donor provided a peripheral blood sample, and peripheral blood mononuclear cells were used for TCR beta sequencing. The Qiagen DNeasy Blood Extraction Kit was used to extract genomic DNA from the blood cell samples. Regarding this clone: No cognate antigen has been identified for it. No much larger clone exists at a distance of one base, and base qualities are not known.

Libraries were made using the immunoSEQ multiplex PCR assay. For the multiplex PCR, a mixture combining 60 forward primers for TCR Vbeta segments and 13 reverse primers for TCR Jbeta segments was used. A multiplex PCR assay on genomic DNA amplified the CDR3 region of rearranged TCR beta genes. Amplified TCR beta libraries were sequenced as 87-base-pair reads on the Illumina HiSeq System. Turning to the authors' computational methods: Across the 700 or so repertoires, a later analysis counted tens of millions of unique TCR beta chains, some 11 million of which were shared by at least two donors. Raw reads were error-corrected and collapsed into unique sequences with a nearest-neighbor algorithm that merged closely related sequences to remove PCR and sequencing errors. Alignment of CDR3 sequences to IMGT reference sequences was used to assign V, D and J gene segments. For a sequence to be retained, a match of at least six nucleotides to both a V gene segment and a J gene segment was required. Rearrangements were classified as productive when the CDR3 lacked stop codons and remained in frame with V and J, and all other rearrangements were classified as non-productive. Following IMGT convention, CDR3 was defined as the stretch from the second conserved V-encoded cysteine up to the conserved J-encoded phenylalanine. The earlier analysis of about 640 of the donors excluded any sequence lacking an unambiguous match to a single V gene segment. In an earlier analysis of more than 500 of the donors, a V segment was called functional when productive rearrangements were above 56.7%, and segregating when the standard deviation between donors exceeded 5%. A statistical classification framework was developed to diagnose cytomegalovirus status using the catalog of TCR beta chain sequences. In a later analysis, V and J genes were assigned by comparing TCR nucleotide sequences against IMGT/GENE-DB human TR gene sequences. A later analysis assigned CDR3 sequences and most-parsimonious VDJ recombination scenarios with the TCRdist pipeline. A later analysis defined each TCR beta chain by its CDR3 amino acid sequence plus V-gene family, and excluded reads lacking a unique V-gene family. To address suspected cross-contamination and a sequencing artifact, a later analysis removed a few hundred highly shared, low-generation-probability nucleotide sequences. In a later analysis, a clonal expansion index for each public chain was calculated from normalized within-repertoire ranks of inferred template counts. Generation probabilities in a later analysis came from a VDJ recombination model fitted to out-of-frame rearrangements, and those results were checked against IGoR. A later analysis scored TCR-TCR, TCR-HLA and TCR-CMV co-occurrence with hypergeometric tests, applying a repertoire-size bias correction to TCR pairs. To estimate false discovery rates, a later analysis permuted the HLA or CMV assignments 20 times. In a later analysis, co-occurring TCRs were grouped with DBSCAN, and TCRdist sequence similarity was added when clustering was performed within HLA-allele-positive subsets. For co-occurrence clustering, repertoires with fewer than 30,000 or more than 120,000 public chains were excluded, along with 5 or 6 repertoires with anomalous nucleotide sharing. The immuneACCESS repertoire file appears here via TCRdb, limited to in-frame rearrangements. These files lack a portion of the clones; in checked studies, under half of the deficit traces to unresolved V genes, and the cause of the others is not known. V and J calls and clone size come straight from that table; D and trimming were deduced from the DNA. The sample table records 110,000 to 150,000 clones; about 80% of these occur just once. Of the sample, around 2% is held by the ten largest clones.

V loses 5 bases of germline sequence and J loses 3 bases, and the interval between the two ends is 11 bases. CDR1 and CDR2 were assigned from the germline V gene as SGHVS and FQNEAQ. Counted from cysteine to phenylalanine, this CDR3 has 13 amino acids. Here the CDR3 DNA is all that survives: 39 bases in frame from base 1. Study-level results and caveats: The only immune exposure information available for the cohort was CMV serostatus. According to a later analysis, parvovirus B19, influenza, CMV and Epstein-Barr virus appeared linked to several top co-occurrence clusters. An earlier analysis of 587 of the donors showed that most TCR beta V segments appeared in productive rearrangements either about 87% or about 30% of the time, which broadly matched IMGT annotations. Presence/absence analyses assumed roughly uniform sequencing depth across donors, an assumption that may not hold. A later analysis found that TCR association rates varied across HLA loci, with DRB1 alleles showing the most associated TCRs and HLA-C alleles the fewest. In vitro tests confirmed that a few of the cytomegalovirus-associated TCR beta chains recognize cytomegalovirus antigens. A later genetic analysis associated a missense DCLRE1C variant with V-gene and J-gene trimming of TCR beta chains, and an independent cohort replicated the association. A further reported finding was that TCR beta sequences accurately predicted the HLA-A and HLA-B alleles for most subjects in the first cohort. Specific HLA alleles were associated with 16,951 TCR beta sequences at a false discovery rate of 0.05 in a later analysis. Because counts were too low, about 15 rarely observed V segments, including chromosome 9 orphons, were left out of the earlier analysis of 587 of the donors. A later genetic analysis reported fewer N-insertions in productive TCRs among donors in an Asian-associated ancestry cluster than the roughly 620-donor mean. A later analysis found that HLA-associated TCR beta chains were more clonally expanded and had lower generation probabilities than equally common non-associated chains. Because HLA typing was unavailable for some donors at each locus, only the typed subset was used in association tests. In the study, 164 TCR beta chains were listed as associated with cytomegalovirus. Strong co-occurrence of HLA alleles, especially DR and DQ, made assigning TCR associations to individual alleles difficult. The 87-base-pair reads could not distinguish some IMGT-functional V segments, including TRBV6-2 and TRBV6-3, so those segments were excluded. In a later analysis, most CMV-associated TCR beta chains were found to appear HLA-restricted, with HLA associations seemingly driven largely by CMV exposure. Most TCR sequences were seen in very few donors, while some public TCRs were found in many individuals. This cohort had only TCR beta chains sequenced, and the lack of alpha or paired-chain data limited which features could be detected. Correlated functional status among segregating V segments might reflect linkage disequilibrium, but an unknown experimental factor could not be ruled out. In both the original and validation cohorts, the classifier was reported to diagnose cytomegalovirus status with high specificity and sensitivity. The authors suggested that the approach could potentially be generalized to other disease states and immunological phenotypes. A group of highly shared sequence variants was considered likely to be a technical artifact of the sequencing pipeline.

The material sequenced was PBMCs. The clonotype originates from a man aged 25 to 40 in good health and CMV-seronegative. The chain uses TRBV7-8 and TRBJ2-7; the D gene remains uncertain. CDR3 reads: CASSLVESYEQYF. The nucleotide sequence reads TGTGCCAGCAGCCTCGTCGAGAGCTACGAGCAGTACTTC.